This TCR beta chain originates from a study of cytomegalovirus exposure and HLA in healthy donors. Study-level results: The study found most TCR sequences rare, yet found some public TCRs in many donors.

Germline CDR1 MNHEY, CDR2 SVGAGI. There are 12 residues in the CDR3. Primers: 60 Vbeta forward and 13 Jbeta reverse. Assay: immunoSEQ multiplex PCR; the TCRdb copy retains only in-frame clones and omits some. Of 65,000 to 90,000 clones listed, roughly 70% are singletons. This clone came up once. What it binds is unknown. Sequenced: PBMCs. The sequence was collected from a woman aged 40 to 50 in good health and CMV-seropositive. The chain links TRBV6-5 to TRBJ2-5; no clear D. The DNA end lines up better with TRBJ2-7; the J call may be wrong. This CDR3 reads CASSSPRYEQYF. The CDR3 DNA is TGTGCCAGCAGTTCCCCCCGCTACGAGCAGTACTTC.